The 8 T cell receptor beta chains listed next were all sequenced from one sample in a study of cytomegalovirus exposure and HLA in healthy donors. The PCR was carried out with 60 Vbeta primers and 13 Jbeta primers. The assay was immunoSEQ multiplex PCR, and TCRdb's table has in-frame clones only and misses some. Among tens of thousands of clones, around 74% were seen once, and the ten largest hold about a fifth. Input material: PBMCs. The receptors here all came from a young woman in good health and CMV-seropositive.

V and J are TRBV14 and TRBJ1-1; maybe TRBD1 (5 bases). The germline V gene encodes CDR1 SGHDN and CDR2 FVKESK. The V end lost 6 bases, the J end lost 3 bases, and 14 bases lay between the germline ends. The length of the CDR3 is 14 residues. Here the CDR3 reads CASRRQGWDTEAFF. DNA of the CDR3: TGTGCCAGCAGGAGGCAGGGATGGGACACTGAAGCTTTCTTT.

This clone appeared a few times. V is TRBV7-2 and J is TRBJ1-1; no firm D call. Germline V gene sequence: CDR1 SGHTA, CDR2 FQGNSA. The CDR3 extends over 13 amino acids. V was trimmed by 7 bases and J by 1 base, leaving 10 bases between them. The CDR3 is CASMLQWNTEAFF. CDR3 nucleotides: TGTGCCAGCATGCTACAGTGGAACACTGAAGCTTTCTTT. The variable domain in full, with the rest retrieved from reference TRBV7-2 and TRBJ1-1, is GAGVSQSPSNKVTEKGKDVELRCDPISGHTALYWYRQSLGQGLEFLIYFQGNSAPDKSGLPSDRFSAERTGGSVSTLTIQRTQQEDSAVYLCASMLQWNTEAFFGQGTRLTVV.

The chain uses TRBV2 and TRBJ2-2; D is possibly TRBD2 (5 bases). This CDR3 is 14 amino acids long. Per the germline V gene, CDR1 is SNHLY and CDR2 is FYNNEI. The germline V and J ends were trimmed by 7 bases and 1 base, with 10 bases remaining between them. CDR3 DNA: TGTGCCAGCAAGGGAGAGCGGAACACCGGGGAGCTGTTTTTT. This gives the protein CASKGERNTGELFF.

The chain is built from TRBV6-5 and TRBJ2-7; TRBD2 agrees at 12 bases. CDR1 is MNHEY, CDR2 SVGAGI, per germline. The CDR3 covers 15 residues. J was trimmed by 7 bases and V by 6 bases; bases with no gene match: 10. CDR3 sequence: CASSPTSGRRGEQYF. CDR3 DNA sequence: TGTGCCAGCAGCCCCACTAGCGGGAGGCGCGGGGAGCAGTACTTC.

This clone turned up a few times. The CDR3 DNA is TGCAGCGTTGAAACTAGCGGGAGACGGACCGGGGAGCTGTTTTTT. Protein product: CSVETSGRRTGELFF. This chain links TRBV29-1 with TRBJ2-2; 11 positions match TRBD2. The CDR3 covers 15 residues. Germline V gives CDR1 SQVTM, CDR2 ANQGSEA. Unmatched junction bases numbered 4, after V lost 2 bases and J lost 5 bases.

This clone was detected a few times. This chain joins TRBV28 and TRBJ1-1, with D possibly matching TRBD1 (6 bases). The V end lost 5 bases, the J end lost 3 bases, and 19 bases lay between the germline ends. Germline values: CDR1 MDHEN, CDR2 SYDVKM. CDR3 length: 16 amino acids. The CDR3 coding sequence is TGTGCCAGCAGTCTGCCTCCGACAGGAGGTTACACTGAAGCTTTCTTT. Its translation: CASSLPPTGGYTEAFF.

This chain joins TRBV9 and TRBJ2-7; D may be TRBD2 (5 bases). The CDR3 is made up of 13 amino acids. Trimming shortened V by 0 bases and J by 7 bases, and 11 bases separated the two germline ends. Germline CDR1 SGDLS, CDR2 YYNGEE. The CDR3 region is CASSVARTGEQYF. The CDR3 DNA is TGTGCCAGCAGCGTAGCAAGAACGGGGGAGCAGTACTTC.

Concerning this clone itself: The sample holds other DNA sequences that translate to the same CDR3. The genes are TRBV6-5 and TRBJ1-2, with TRBD1 matching over 8 bases. Germline V gene sequence: CDR1 MNHEY, CDR2 SVGAGI. The V and J ends lost 6 bases and 1 base, in that order; junction bases with no gene match: 4. This CDR3 has 14 amino acids. Here the CDR3 reads CASSPGQGNYGYTF. As DNA, the CDR3 is TGTGCCAGCAGCCCCGGACAGGGTAACTATGGCTACACCTTC.